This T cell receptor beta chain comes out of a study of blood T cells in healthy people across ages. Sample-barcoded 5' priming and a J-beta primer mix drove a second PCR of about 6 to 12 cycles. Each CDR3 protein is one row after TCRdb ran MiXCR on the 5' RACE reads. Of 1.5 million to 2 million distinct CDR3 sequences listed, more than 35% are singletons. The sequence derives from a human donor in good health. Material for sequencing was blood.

The CDR3 DNA reads as TGTGCCAGCAGTTACTCGAACAGGAATCAGCCCCAGCATTTT. Translation gives CASSYSNRNQPQHF. The chain links TRBV6-2 or TRBV6-3 to TRBJ1-5; the D gene is possibly TRBD1 (5 bases). The CDR3 is 14 residues long. The germline V gene encodes CDR1 MNHEY and CDR2 SVGEGT. The V end was cut by 0 bases, the J end by 4 bases, with 7 bases between.